This T cell receptor (beta chain) was found in a study of T cells after yellow fever vaccination. CDR3 length: 13 amino acids. Looked up from germline, CDR1 is SGHRS and CDR2 is YFSETQ. After removal of 1 base from V and 6 bases from J, the junction contained 2 bases not matched to a gene. This clonotype was picked up a small number of times. TCRdb recomputed calls from the 5' RACE reads with MiXCR, one row per CDR3 protein. This table has hundreds of thousands of distinct CDR3 sequences, around 10% appearing once. This rearrangement joins TRBV5-1 to TRBJ2-7; 9 bases are shared with TRBD1. The material sequenced was PBMCs, taken on the day of the first yellow fever vaccination. The origin of this receptor is a man aged 18 to 35 who received the YFV17D yellow fever vaccine. The CDR3, as DNA: TGCGCCAGCAGCTTGCGGACAGGGGCCGAGCAGTACGTC. Encoded protein: CASSLRTGAEQYV.